This record concerns one T cell receptor beta chain sequence. Its matching antigen is unknown. The CDR3 is 15 amino acids. Germline V gene sequence: CDR1 MGHRA, CDR2 YSYEKL. The V end was cut by 0 bases, the J end by 0 bases, with 5 bases between. This entry belongs to a study of cytomegalovirus exposure and HLA in healthy donors. Looking at the study overall: The 600 to 800 first-cohort repertoires shared a platform with the 130 or so validation repertoires, as reported in a later analysis.

Study-wide findings and caveats: Subsequent analysis found a tendency for first-cohort TCR clusters to co-occur within the roughly 130 validation repertoires. Among TCR beta chains, those listed as cytomegalovirus-associated numbered over 150.

The assay was immunoSEQ multiplex PCR, and TCRdb's table has in-frame clones only and misses some. The profile shows tens of thousands of clones, over 95% of them singletons. This chain uses TRBV4-1 with TRBJ2-2; D is undetermined. Sequences were obtained from PBMCs. This clonotype was sampled from a man aged 18 to 30 in good health and CMV-seronegative. CDR3 sequence (DNA): TGCGCCAGCAGCCAAGAGGGCACGAACACCGGGGAGCTGTTTTTT. Residues: CASSQEGTNTGELFF.